This T cell receptor (beta chain) was recovered during a study of CD8 T cells in Susac syndrome. When the RNA was reverse transcribed, random hexamers were used with an input of about 0.5 to 1 ug. TCR beta CDR3 was amplified by immunoSEQ multiplex PCR. This amplification extended across 54 Vbeta and 13 Jbeta segments. TCRdb passed the immunoSEQ multiplex PCR reads through MiXCR, listing each CDR3 protein once. The sample includes about 22,000 distinct CDR3 sequences, 85% to 95% of them seen just once. Points on this clonotype: What it binds is unknown.

Whole-study findings and limits: The study's TCR sequencing and HLA analysis covered a relatively small number of individuals, and the study acknowledged this.

This CDR3 has 13 residues. After removal of 8 bases from V and 7 bases from J, the junction contained 5 bases not matched to a gene. The germline CDR1 and CDR2 sequences are SNHLY and FYNNEI. Sequenced: CD8+ T cells from PBMCs. The receptor comes from a human donor in good health. The rearrangement uses TRBV2 and TRBJ1-1; 12 bases fit TRBD1. CDR3 nucleotides: TGTGCCAGCTGGGACAGGGGGCGAGATGAAGCTTTCTTT. It codes for CASWDRGRDEAFF.